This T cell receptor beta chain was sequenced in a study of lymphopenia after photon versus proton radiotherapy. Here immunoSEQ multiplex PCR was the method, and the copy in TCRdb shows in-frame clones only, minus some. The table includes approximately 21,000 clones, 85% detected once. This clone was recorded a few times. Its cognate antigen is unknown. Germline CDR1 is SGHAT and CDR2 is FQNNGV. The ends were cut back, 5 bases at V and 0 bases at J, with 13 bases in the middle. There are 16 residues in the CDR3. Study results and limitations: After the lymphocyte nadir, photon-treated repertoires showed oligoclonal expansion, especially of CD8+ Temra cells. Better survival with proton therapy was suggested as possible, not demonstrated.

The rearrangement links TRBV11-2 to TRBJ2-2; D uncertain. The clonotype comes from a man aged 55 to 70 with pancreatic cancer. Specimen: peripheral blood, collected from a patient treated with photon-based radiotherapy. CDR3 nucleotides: TGTGCCAGCAGCCCCCGTTCAGACTCGAACACCGGGGAGCTGTTTTTT. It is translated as CASSPRSDSNTGELFF.